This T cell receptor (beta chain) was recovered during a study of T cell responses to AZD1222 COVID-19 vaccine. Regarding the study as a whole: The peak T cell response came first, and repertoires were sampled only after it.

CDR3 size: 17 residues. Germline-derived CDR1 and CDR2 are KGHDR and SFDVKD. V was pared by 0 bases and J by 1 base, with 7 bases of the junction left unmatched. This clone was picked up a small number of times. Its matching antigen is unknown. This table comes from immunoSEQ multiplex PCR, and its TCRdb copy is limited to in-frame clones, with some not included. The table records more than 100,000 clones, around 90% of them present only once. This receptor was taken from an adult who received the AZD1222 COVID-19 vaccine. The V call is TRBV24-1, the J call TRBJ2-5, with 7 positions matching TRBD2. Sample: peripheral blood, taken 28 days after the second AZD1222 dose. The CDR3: CATSDLGVPSGQETQYF. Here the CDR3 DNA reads TGTGCCACCAGTGATTTGGGAGTACCTAGCGGCCAAGAGACCCAGTACTTC.